The next 22 T cell receptor beta chains were all read from a single sample in a study of graft-versus-host responses after intestinal transplantation. Produced via immunoSEQ multiplex PCR; TCRdb's table is partial and in-frame only. Of about 97,000 clones listed, approximately 90% are singletons. The specimen comprised PBMCs, sampled roughly 450 days after intestinal transplant. The source is a human patient who received an intestinal transplant, so some T cells may come from the graft donor.

The chain employs TRBV6-1 and TRBJ1-1, with TRBD1 identical over 7 bases. The germline V gene has CDR1 MNHNS and CDR2 SASEGT. The CDR3 contains 13 residues. After removal of 6 bases from V and 5 bases from J, the junction contained 6 bases not matched to a gene. The DNA for the CDR3 is TGTGCCAGCAGCTACAGGGGAAGGACTGAAGCTTTCTTT. Protein sequence: CASSYRGRTEAFF.

Notes on this clone: One end of the junction is discordant with germline, which a read error may explain. V is TRBV7-7 and J is TRBJ1-2, with a tentative D call TRBD1 (5 bases). This CDR3 region has 12 residues. Germline V lookup: CDR1 SSHAT, CDR2 FNYEAQ (reference sequence). As DNA, the CDR3 is TGTGCTAGCAGCCCGGGGGTGAATGGCTACACCTTC. It yields the protein CASSPGVNGYTF.

The chain links TRBV13 to TRBJ2-7; D remains unclear. This CDR3 has 13 amino acids. The germline V and J ends were trimmed by 0 bases and 3 bases, with 6 bases remaining between them. CDR1 is PRHDT and CDR2 is FYEKMQ in the germline V gene (reference sequence). The CDR3 DNA reads TGTGCCAGCAGCTTAGGATCGGACTACGAGCAGTACTTC. Protein sequence: CASSLGSDYEQYF.

V usage is TRBV6-5 and J usage is TRBJ2-7; TRBD2 matches 9 bases. There are 16 residues in the CDR3. V lost 0 bases to trimming and J lost 2 bases; unmatched junction nucleotides: 5. Per germline, CDR1 MNHEY and CDR2 SVGAGI. The DNA of the CDR3 is TGTGCCAGCAGTTACTCGGGTAGCGGGGGACCCTACGAGCAGTACTTC. Amino acids: CASSYSGSGGPYEQYF.

The chain links TRBV13 to TRBJ2-7; unclear D gene. The germline V and J ends were trimmed by 0 bases and 3 bases, with 9 bases remaining between them. Germline CDR1 reads PRHDT; CDR2 reads FYEKMQ (reference sequence). This CDR3 is built from 14 residues. CDR3: CASSLGTTRYEQYF. The DNA of the CDR3 is TGTGCCAGCAGCTTAGGTACTACCCGCTACGAGCAGTACTTC.

This chain links TRBV5-1 with TRBJ2-3, with D possibly matching TRBD2 (7 bases). CDR3 length: 14 residues. Trimming pared 4 bases from V and 4 bases from J, leaving 13 bases between. Germline CDR1 and CDR2: SGHRS and YFSETQ. The CDR3 region has the DNA TGCGCCAGCAGCCCCGGGGGGCCGGCAGATACGCAGTATTTT. Translation: CASSPGGPADTQYF.

This chain links TRBV21-1 with TRBJ2-7. TRBV21-1 is termed a pseudogene. This CDR3 region has 14 residues. CDR3 region: CASPRGLSSYEQYF. CDR3 in DNA: TGTGCCAGCCCCCGGGGGCTGAGTTCTTACGAGCAGTACTTC.

The chain has TRBV10-2 and TRBJ2-7; a possible D gene is TRBD1 (5 bases). Germline CDR1 reads WSHSY; CDR2 reads SAAADI. The V end was cut by 1 base, the J end by 3 bases, with 10 bases between. CDR3 length equals 14 residues. The CDR3 DNA sequence: TGCGCCAGCAGTGAGTTCCAGCAGGGCTACGAGCAGTACTTC. Its translation: CASSEFQQGYEQYF.

The V and J genes are TRBV6-1 and TRBJ2-7, with D perhaps TRBD1 (5 bases). The CDR3 loop spans 15 amino acids. Trimming pared 6 bases from V and 1 base from J, leaving 16 bases between. Looked up from germline, CDR1 is MNHNS and CDR2 is SASEGT. The CDR3 nucleotides are TGTGCCAGCAGCACCCGTGGTCAGGGATCCTACGAGCAGTACTTC. Residues: CASSTRGQGSYEQYF.

The CDR3 DNA reads TGTGCCAGCTCACCTCCCGTGGGTGAGCAGTTCTTC. Encoded protein: CASSPPVGEQFF. The J gene is TRBJ2-1, the V gene TRBV18; D is uncertain. CDR1 is KGHSH, CDR2 LQKENI, per germline. The CDR3 runs 12 residues. V dropped 3 bases and J dropped 9 bases, with 9 bases sitting between them.

V usage is TRBV5-1 and J usage is TRBJ2-5; D ambiguous. V was cut by 1 base and J by 3 bases, with 10 bases left in between. This CDR3 has 14 amino acids. In germline, CDR1 is SGHRS, CDR2 YFSETQ. For the CDR3, the DNA is TGCGCCAGCAGCTTGAGTCACAGCAAAGAGACCCAGTACTTC. Its translation is CASSLSHSKETQYF.

This chain connects TRBV14 to TRBJ2-6; possibly TRBD1 for D (5 bases). Deletions cut 8 bases from V and 0 bases from J, with 5 bases between. The CDR3 has 13 residues. Germline CDR1 and CDR2: SGHDN and FVKESK. The CDR3 reads CASDSSGANVLTF. Written as DNA, the CDR3 is TGTGCCAGCGACAGCTCTGGGGCCAACGTCCTGACTTTC.

The sample holds one count of this clone. The chain uses TRBV7-8 and TRBJ1-1; D is ambiguous. CDR1 and CDR2 (germline): SGHVS, FQNEAQ. V was clipped by 1 base and J by 1 base, with 7 bases between them. The CDR3 totals 14 residues. The CDR3 region has the DNA TGTGCCAGCAGCTTAGTGTCGGGGAACACTGAAGCTTTCTTT. Translated: CASSLVSGNTEAFF.

The J gene is TRBJ2-7, the V gene TRBV5-5; 9 bases map to TRBD1. The CDR3 sequence is 13 residues long. J lost 4 bases, V lost 6 bases, and 5 bases had no gene match. Germline values: CDR1 SGHKS, CDR2 YYEKEE (reference sequence). The CDR3 bases are TGTGCCAGCATCCCGACAGGGGGGTACGAGCAGTACTTC. Translated, it gives CASIPTGGYEQYF.

J is TRBJ2-5 and V is TRBV7-9, with 7 positions matching TRBD2. CDR3 length equals 16 residues. Germline CDR1 reads SEHNR; CDR2 reads FQNEAQ (reference sequence). Trimming removed 5 bases from V and 5 bases from J; junction bases left unmatched: 14. In DNA, the CDR3 is TGTGCCAGCAGCGTGGGGGATAGACTAGCCAGGGAGACCCAGTACTTC. It is translated as CASSVGDRLARETQYF.

This chain links TRBV7-6 with TRBJ2-6; no clear D. From germline, CDR1 is SGHVS and CDR2 FNYEAQ. Trimming took off 5 bases at V and 2 bases at J, with 7 bases between the two ends. The CDR3 runs 14 residues. The CDR3 nucleotides read TGTGCCAGCAGCAGGTCGACTGGGGCCAACGTCCTGACTTTC. It translates to CASSRSTGANVLTF.

The J gene is TRBJ2-1, the V gene TRBV27; D is perhaps TRBD1 (6 bases). V was pared by 5 bases and J by 0 bases, with 11 bases between. The V gene's germline CDR1 is MNHEY and CDR2 SMNVEV (reference sequence). This CDR3 has 15 residues. The CDR3 DNA is TGTGCCAGCAGTCCCCTGGACAGCTCCTACAATGAGCAGTTCTTC. As protein: CASSPLDSSYNEQFF.

The CDR3 reads CASSQPRTGPSDEAFF. CDR3 nucleotide sequence: TGCGCCAGCAGCCAACCTCGGACAGGCCCTTCGGATGAAGCTTTCTTT. The chain carries TRBV4-1 and TRBJ1-1; 7 positions match TRBD1. The CDR3 length is 16 residues. Looked up from germline, CDR1 is MGHRA and CDR2 is YSYEKL. V trimming: 2 bases; J trimming: 7 bases; junction bases outside the gene matches: 13.

V usage is TRBV25-1 and J usage is TRBJ1-2; 7 nucleotides line up with TRBD1. Losses at the gene ends were 3 bases for V and 7 bases for J; bases not matched to a gene: 5. The CDR3 length is 13 residues. Germline lookup yields CDR1 MGHDK and CDR2 SYGVNS. The CDR3 loop reads CASSDPNRGGYTF. CDR3 nucleotides: TGTGCCAGCAGTGACCCTAACAGGGGTGGCTACACCTTC.

The J gene is TRBJ2-1, the V gene TRBV6-1; D assignment may be TRBD1 or TRBD2 (5 bases each). The germline V and J ends were trimmed by 6 bases and 11 bases, with 11 bases remaining between them. Germline loops: CDR1 MNHNS, CDR2 SASEGT. The CDR3 has 11 amino acids. The CDR3 sequence is CASRGPTQQFF. The CDR3 DNA sequence: TGTGCCAGCAGGGGACCCACTCAGCAGTTCTTC.

The chain links TRBV27 to TRBJ2-5, with 8 bases that match TRBD2. Losses at the gene ends were 6 bases for V and 5 bases for J; bases not matched to a gene: 8. CDR1 MNHEY and CDR2 SMNVEV come from the germline V gene (reference sequence). The length of the CDR3 is 14 residues. The CDR3 spells CASRTRGGRETQYF. The DNA of the CDR3 is TGTGCCAGCAGAACTCGGGGGGGCCGGGAGACCCAGTACTTC.

J is TRBJ1-2 and V is TRBV11-2, with D perhaps matching TRBD1 (5 bases). Trimming removed 4 bases from V and 3 bases from J, with 15 bases in between. Looked up from germline, CDR1 is SGHAT and CDR2 is FQNNGV. The CDR3 covers 15 residues. CDR3 in amino acids: CASSSRMGGDYGYTF. The CDR3 region has the DNA TGTGCCAGCAGCTCGAGGATGGGGGGGGACTATGGCTACACCTTC.